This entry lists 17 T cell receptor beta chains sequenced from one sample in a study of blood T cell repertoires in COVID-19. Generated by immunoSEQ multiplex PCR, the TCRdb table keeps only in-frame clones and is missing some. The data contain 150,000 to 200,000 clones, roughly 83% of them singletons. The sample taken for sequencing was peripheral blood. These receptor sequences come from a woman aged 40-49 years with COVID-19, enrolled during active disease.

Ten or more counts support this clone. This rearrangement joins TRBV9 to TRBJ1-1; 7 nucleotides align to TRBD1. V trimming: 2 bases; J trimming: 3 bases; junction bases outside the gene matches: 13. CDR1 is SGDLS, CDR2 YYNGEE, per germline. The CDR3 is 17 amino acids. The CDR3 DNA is TGTGCCAGCAGCGTGGCTACGGGACAGCCCGGGGACACTGAAGCTTTCTTT. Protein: CASSVATGQPGDTEAFF.

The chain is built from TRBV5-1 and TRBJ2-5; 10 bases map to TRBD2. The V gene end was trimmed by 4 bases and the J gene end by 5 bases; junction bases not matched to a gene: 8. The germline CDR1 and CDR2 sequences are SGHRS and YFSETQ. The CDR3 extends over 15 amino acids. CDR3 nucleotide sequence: TGCGCCAGCAGCCCCCTTAGCGGGGGGCCGGAGACCCAGTACTTC. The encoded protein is CASSPLSGGPETQYF. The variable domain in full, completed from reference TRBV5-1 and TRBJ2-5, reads KAGVTQTPRYLIKTRGQQVTLSCSPISGHRSVSWYQQTPGQGLQFLFEYFSETQRNKGNFPGRFSGRQFSNSRSEMNVSTLELGDSALYLCASSPLSGGPETQYFGPGTRLLVL.

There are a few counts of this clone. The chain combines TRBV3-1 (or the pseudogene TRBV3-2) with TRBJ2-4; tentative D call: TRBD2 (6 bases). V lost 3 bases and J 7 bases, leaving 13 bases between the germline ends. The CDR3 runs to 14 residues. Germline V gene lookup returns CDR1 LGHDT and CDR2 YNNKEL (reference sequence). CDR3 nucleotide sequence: TGTGCCAGCAGCCAGGGTAGCGGAGGGAACATTCAGTACTTC. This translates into CASSQGSGGNIQYF.

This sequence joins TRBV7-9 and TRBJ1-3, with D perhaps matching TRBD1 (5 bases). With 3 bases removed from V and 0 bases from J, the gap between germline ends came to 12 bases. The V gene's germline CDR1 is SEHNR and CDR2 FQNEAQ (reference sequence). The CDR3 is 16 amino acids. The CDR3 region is CASSFPYDSSGNTIYF. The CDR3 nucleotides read TGTGCCAGCAGCTTTCCTTACGACAGCTCTGGAAACACCATATATTTT.

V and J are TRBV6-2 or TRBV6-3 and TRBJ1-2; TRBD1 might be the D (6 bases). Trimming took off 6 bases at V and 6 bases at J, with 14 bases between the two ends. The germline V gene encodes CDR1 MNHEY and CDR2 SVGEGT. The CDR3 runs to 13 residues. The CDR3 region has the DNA TGTGCCAGCAGCGCGTCAGGGGTGGATGGCTACACCTTC. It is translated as CASSASGVDGYTF.

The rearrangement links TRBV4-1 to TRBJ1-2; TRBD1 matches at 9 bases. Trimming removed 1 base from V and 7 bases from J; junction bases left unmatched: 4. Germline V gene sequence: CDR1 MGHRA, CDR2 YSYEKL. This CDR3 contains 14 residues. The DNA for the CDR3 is TGCGCCAGCAGCCAAGGGGACAGGGATGGTGGCTACACCTTC. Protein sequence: CASSQGDRDGGYTF.

CDR3 sequence: CASRTDRAYTEAFF. As DNA, the CDR3 is TGTGCCAGCAGGACGGACAGGGCCTACACTGAAGCTTTCTTT. The chain has TRBV2 and TRBJ1-1; 8 nucleotides align to TRBD1. From germline, CDR1 is SNHLY and CDR2 FYNNEI. J gave up 3 bases and V 6 bases, and 6 bases lay outside the gene matches. CDR3 size: 14 residues.

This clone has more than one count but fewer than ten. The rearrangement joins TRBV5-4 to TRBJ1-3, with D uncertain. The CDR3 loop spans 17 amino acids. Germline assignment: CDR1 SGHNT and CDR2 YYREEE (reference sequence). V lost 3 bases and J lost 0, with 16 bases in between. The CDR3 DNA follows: TGTGCCAGCAGCTCGCCTGGCAGTTCCGCCTCTGGAAACACCATATATTTT. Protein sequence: CASSSPGSSASGNTIYF.

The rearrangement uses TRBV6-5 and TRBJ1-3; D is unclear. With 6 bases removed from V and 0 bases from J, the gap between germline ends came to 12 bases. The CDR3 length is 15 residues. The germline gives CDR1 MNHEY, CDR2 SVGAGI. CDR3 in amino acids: CASSHEHSSGNTIYF. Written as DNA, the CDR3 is TGTGCCAGCAGCCACGAACACAGCTCTGGAAACACCATATATTTT.

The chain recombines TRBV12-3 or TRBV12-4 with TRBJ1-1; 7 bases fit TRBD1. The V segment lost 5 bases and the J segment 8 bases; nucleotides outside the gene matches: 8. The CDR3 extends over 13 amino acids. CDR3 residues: CASSPGTAREAFF. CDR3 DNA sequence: TGTGCCAGCAGTCCGGGGACAGCGAGGGAAGCTTTCTTT.

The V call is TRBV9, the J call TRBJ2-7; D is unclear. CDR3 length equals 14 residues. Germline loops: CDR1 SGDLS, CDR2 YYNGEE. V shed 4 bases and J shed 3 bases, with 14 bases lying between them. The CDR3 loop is CASSPRDTGYEQYF. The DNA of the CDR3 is TGTGCCAGCAGCCCCCGTGACACTGGCTACGAGCAGTACTTC.

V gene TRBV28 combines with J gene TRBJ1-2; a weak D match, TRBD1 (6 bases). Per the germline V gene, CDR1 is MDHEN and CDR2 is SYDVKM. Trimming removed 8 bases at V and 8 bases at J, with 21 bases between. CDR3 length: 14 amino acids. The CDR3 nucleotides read TGTGCCAGCCTTGACAGGTTTTTAGATTACGGCTACACCTTC. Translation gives CASLDRFLDYGYTF.

CDR3 DNA sequence: TGTGCCACTGGACAGGGGGCCCACAATGAGCAGTTCTTC. It encodes CATGQGAHNEQFF. The genes are TRBV6-5 and TRBJ2-1; 11 bases agree with TRBD1. Germline values: CDR1 MNHEY, CDR2 SVGAGI. After removal of 10 bases from V and 5 bases from J, the junction contained 4 bases not matched to a gene. The length of the CDR3 is 13 residues.

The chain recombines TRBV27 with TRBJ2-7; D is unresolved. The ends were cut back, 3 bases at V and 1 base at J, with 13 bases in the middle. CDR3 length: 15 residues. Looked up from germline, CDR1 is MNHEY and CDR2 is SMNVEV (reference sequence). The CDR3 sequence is CASSFEQTGSYEQYF. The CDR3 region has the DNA TGTGCCAGCAGTTTTGAGCAGACGGGTTCCTACGAGCAGTACTTC.

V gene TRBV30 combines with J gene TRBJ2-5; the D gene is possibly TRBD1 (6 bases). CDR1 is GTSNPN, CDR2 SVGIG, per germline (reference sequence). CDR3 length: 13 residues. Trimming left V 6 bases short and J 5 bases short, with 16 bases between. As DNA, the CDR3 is TGTGCCTGTTCCCTCTGGGGGCGGGAGACCCAGTACTTC. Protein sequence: CACSLWGRETQYF. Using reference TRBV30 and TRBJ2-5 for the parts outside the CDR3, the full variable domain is SQTIHQWPATLVQPVGSPLSLECTVEGTSNPNLYWYRQAAGRGLQLLFYSVGIGQISSEVPQNLSASRPQDRQFILSSKKLLLSDSGFYLCACSLWGRETQYFGPGTRLLVL.

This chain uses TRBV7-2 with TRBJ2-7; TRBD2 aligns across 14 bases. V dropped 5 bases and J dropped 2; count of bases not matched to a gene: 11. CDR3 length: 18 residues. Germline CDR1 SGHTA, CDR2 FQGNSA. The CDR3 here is CASSPRAGLAGGTYEQYF. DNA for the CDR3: TGTGCCAGCAGCCCCCGCGCTGGACTAGCGGGGGGAACCTACGAGCAGTACTTC. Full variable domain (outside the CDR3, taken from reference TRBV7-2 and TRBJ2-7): GAGVSQSPSNKVTEKGKDVELRCDPISGHTALYWYRQSLGQGLEFLIYFQGNSAPDKSGLPSDRFSAERTGGSVSTLTIQRTQQEDSAVYLCASSPRAGLAGGTYEQYFGPGTRLTVT.

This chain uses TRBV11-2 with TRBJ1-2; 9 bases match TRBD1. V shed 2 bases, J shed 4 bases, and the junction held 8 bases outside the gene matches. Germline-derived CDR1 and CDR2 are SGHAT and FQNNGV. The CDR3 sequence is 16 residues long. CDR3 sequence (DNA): TGTGCCAGCAGCTTACGGCCTCAGGACAGGGGCTATGGCTACACCTTC. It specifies CASSLRPQDRGYGYTF.